Reported below is one T cell receptor (beta chain). This entry comes from a study of T-cell reconstitution after alpha-beta-depleted transplantation in children. As it was prepared, the TCRbeta library received unique molecular identifiers. TCRdb re-analysed the PCR reads in MiXCR, keeping a single row per CDR3 protein. The repertoire consists of around 680,000 distinct CDR3 sequences, with roughly 15% occurring once and the leading ten covering approximately 1%. The germline V gene encodes CDR1 SGHKS and CDR2 YYEKEE (reference sequence). V shed 7 bases and J shed 2 bases, with 16 bases lying between them. The CDR3 runs to 14 residues.

The sequencing used PBMCs from the stem cell graft donor, collected from the stem cell graft. The chain recombines TRBV5-5 with TRBJ2-7; TRBD1 might be the D (6 bases). This TCR was sampled from a human donor who donated a stem cell graft to a child with acute myeloid leukemia. Here the CDR3 reads CASGGEGLTYEQYV. The CDR3 coding sequence is TGTGCCAGCGGGGGCGAGGGGCTAACCTACGAGCAGTACGTC.